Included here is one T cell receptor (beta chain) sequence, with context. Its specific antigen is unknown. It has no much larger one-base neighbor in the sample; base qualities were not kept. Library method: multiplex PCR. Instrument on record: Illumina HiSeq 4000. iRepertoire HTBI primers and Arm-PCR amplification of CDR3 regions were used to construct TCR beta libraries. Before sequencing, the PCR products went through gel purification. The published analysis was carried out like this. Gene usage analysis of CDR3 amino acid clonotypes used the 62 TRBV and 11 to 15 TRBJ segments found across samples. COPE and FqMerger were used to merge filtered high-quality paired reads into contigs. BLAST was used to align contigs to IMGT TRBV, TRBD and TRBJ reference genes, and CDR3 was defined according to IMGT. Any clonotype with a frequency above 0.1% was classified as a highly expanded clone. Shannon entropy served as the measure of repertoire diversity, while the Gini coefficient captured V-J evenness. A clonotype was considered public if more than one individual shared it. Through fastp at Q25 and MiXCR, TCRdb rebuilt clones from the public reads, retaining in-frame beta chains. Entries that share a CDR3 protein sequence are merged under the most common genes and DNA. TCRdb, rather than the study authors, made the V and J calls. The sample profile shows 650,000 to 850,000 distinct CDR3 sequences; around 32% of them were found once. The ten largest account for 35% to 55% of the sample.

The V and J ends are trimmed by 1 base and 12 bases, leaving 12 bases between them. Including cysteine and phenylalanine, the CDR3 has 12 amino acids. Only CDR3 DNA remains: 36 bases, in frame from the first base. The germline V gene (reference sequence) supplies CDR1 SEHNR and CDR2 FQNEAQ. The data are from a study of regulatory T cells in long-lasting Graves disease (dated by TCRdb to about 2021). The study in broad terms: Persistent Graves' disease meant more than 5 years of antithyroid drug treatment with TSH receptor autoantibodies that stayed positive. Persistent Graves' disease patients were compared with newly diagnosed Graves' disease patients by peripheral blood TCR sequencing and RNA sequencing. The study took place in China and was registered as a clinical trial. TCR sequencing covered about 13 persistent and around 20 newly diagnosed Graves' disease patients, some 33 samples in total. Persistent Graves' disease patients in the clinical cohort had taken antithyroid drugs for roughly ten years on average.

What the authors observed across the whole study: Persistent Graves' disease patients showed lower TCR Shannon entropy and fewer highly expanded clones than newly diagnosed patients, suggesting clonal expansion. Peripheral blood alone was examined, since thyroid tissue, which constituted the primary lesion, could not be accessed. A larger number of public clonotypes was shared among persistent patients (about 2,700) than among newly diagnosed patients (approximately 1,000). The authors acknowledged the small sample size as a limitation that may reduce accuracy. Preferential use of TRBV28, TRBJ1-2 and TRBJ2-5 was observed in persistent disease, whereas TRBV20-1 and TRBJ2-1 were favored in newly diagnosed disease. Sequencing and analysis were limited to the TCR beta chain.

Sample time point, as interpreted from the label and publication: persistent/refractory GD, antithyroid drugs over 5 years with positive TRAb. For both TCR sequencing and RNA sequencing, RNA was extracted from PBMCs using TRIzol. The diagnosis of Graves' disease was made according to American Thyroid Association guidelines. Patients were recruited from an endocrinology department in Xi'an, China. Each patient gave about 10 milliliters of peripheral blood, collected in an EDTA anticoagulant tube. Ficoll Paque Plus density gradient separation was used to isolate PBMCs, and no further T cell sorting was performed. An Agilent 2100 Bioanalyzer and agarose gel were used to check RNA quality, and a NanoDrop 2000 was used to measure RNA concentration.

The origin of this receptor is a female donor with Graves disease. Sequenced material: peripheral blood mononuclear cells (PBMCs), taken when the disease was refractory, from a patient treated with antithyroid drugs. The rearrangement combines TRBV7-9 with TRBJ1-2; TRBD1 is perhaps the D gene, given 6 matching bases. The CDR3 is CASSLDIGGHTF. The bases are TGTGCCAGCAGCTTAGATATCGGGGGCCACACCTTC. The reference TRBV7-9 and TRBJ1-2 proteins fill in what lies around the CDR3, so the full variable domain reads DTGVSQNPRHKITKRGQNVTFRCDPISEHNRLYWYRQTLGQGPEFLTYFQNEAQLEKSRLLSDRFSAERPKGSFSTLEIQRTEQGDSAMYLCASSLDIGGHTFGSGTRLTVV.